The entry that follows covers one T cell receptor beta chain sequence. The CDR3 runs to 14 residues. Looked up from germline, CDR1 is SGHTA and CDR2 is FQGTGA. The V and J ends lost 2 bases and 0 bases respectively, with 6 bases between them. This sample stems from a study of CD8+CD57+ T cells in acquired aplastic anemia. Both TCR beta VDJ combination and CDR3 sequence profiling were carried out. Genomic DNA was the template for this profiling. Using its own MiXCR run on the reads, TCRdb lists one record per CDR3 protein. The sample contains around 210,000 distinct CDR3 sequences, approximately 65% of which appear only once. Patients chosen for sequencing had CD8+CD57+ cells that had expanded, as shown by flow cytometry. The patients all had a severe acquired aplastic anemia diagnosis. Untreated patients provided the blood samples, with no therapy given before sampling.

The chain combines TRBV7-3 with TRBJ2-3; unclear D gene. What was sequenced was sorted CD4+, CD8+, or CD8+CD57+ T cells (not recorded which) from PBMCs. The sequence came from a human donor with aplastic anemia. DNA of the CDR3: TGTGCCAGCAGCTTAGCCACTAGCACAGATACGCAGTATTTT. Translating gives CASSLATSTDTQYF.